This entry lists 18 T cell receptor beta chains sequenced from one sample in a study of CD8 T cells in ankylosing spondylitis. Study outcomes and limitations: A TCR beta motif of seven or eight highly homologous variants appeared characteristic of ankylosing spondylitis blood.

These TCRs' antigens remain unknown. TCRdb fed the 5' RACE reads into MiXCR, producing one record per CDR3 protein. Of 200,000 to 250,000 distinct CDR3 sequences in the sample, just under 7.5% were seen once. The sequencing input was blood, either unsorted or a sorted T cell fraction (not recorded which). Receptors originate from a male donor with ankylosing spondylitis.

This clonotype has ten or more counts. The chain carries TRBV29-1 and TRBJ2-7; a weak D match, TRBD2 (6 bases). V dropped 3 bases and J dropped 0 bases, with 6 bases sitting between them. Germline assignment: CDR1 SQVTM and CDR2 ANQGSEA. The CDR3 has 12 amino acids. The CDR3 reads CSVERDSYEQYF. CDR3 nucleotides: TGCAGCGTTGAGCGGGACTCCTACGAGCAGTACTTC.

This clonotype was seen only a few times. The V call is TRBV18, the J call TRBJ1-1; D not resolved. This CDR3 contains 15 residues. CDR1 is KGHSH and CDR2 is LQKENI in the germline V gene. Between the trimmed V and J ends, which lost 7 bases and 3 bases, there was a span of 18 bases. The CDR3 nucleotides are TGTGCCAGCTGCCTGAAGAGGGAAATTGACACTGAAGCTTTCTTT. Its protein is CASCLKREIDTEAFF.

This clonotype was counted at least ten times. The chain carries TRBV25-1 and TRBJ1-2, with 9 bases identical to TRBD1. Germline V gives CDR1 MGHDK, CDR2 SYGVNS. The CDR3 spans 14 residues. Trimming removed 4 bases from V and 4 bases from J; junction bases left unmatched: 4. The CDR3, as DNA: TGTGCCAGCAGTGCATGGGGACAGGGCTATGGCTACACCTTC. Protein product: CASSAWGQGYGYTF.

This chain joins TRBV6-5 and TRBJ2-1; D tentatively reads TRBD1 or TRBD2 (5 bases each). V lost 2 bases, J lost 4 bases, and 9 bases lay in between. The CDR3 sequence is 14 residues long. Germline V gene data show CDR1 as MNHEY and CDR2 as SVGAGI. CDR3 DNA: TGTGCCAGCAGTTACGGGGACGTTTACAATGAGCAGTTCTTC. The encoded protein is CASSYGDVYNEQFF.

This clonotype appeared many times. V gene TRBV10-1 combines with J gene TRBJ2-1; a weak D match, TRBD2 (6 bases). The germline V and J ends were trimmed by 3 bases and 1 base, with 16 bases remaining between them. Germline V lookup: CDR1 WNHNN, CDR2 SYGVQD (reference sequence). The CDR3 spans 17 residues. As DNA, the CDR3 is TGCGCCAGCAGTGAATCGGGACTTTCGTCGTCCTACAATGAGCAGTTCTTC. Its translation: CASSESGLSSSYNEQFF.

The sample holds many counts of this clonotype. The CDR3 sequence: CASSKLNTEAFF. The CDR3 nucleotides read TGTGCCAGCAGTAAGTTGAACACTGAAGCTTTCTTT. This chain uses TRBV7-2 with TRBJ1-1, with D uncertain. The CDR3 spans 12 residues. The germline V gene has CDR1 SGHTA and CDR2 FQGNSA. With 6 bases removed from V and 0 bases from J, the gap between germline ends came to 5 bases.

This clonotype has just a few counts. The genes are TRBV7-9 and TRBJ2-3, with D maybe TRBD2 (6 bases). The CDR3 is made up of 13 amino acids. The germline V and J ends were trimmed by 3 bases and 4 bases, with 8 bases remaining between them. Germline-derived CDR1 and CDR2 are SEHNR and FQNEAQ (reference sequence). The CDR3 protein is CASSFAGPDTQYF. The CDR3 region has the DNA TGTGCCAGCAGCTTTGCGGGGCCAGATACGCAGTATTTT.

This clonotype was detected ten times or more. The gene calls are TRBV7-2 and TRBJ1-4; D gene uncertain. The CDR3 covers 14 residues. V was shortened by 4 bases and J by 4 bases, with 10 bases between the two germline ends. Germline values: CDR1 SGHTA, CDR2 FQGNSA. The CDR3 bases are TGTGCCAGCAGCTCGGACTTTTTTAATGAAAAACTGTTTTTT. Protein sequence: CASSSDFFNEKLFF.

This clonotype was counted at least ten times. The V call is TRBV28, the J call TRBJ2-1; D possibly corresponds to TRBD1 (5 bases). V lost 2 bases and J 3 bases, leaving 11 bases between the germline ends. The CDR3 consists of 15 residues. Germline loops: CDR1 MDHEN, CDR2 SYDVKM. CDR3 sequence reads: CASSLIQGYYNEQFF. The CDR3 bases are TGTGCCAGCAGTTTAATCCAGGGTTACTACAATGAGCAGTTCTTC.

In its sample, this clonotype was seen many times. The genes are TRBV6-5 and TRBJ1-1; D ambiguous. Germline loops: CDR1 MNHEY, CDR2 SVGAGI. Deletions cut 2 bases from V and 0 bases from J, with 4 bases between. The CDR3 sequence is 13 residues long. The CDR3 nucleotides are TGTGCCAGCAGTTACGGCATGAACACTGAAGCTTTCTTT. Translated, it gives CASSYGMNTEAFF.

This clonotype showed up many times. The chain is built from TRBV18 and TRBJ2-7; 8 bases are shared with TRBD1. Germline loops: CDR1 KGHSH, CDR2 LQKENI. V lost 5 bases and J lost 0; bases outside the gene matches: 6. The CDR3 spans 15 residues. The CDR3 sequence: CASSADRVPSYEQYF. CDR3 DNA sequence: TGTGCCAGCTCAGCGGACAGGGTCCCCTCCTACGAGCAGTACTTC.

This clonotype was counted many times. This CDR3 is CAISEGLAGRSTGELFF. CDR3 bases: TGTGCCATCAGTGAGGGACTAGCGGGAAGGAGCACCGGGGAGCTGTTTTTT. The chain combines TRBV10-3 with TRBJ2-2; 12 bases line up with TRBD2. CDR3 length: 17 amino acids. The trim removed 2 bases at V and 4 bases at J, leaving 5 bases unmatched. CDR1 is ENHRY, CDR2 SYGVKD, per germline.

The genes are TRBV24-1 and TRBJ2-2, with TRBD1 matching 9 bases. Trimming took 4 bases from V and 3 from J; bases not matched to a gene: 14. Germline CDR1 reads KGHDR; CDR2 reads SFDVKD. CDR3 size: 19 residues. CDR3 amino acids: CATSDPTGTGTRDTGELFF. In DNA, the CDR3 is TGTGCCACCAGTGACCCAACCGGGACAGGGACGCGGGACACCGGGGAGCTGTTTTTT.

V and J are TRBV11-2 and TRBJ2-5; 8 bases are shared with TRBD1. The CDR3 has 15 residues. J gave up 2 bases and V 6 bases, and 8 bases lay outside the gene matches. From germline, CDR1 is SGHAT and CDR2 FQNNGV. The CDR3 reads CASRPGQGEQETQYF. CDR3 bases: TGTGCCAGCAGACCCGGACAGGGTGAACAAGAGACCCAGTACTTC.

This clonotype was counted only a few times. This sequence joins TRBV3-1 and TRBJ1-2, with 9 bases identical to TRBD1. V lost 2 bases, J lost 6 bases, and 19 bases stayed unmatched. Looked up from germline, CDR1 is LGHDT and CDR2 is YNNKEL (reference sequence). The CDR3 is made up of 19 amino acids. CDR3 residues: CASSQSLWDRVKSEDGYTF. As DNA, the CDR3 is TGTGCCAGCAGCCAATCACTATGGGACAGGGTTAAGAGTGAGGATGGCTACACCTTC.

This clonotype showed up many times. The chain combines TRBV29-1 with TRBJ2-6; 7 bases are shared with TRBD2. The CDR3 length is 14 residues. CDR1 is SQVTM and CDR2 is ANQGSEA in the germline V gene. V dropped 4 bases and J dropped 1; count of bases not matched to a gene: 1. CDR3 in DNA: TGCAGCGTTGGAGCGGGGTCTGGGGCCAACGTCCTGACTTTC. Amino acid sequence: CSVGAGSGANVLTF.

The gene calls are TRBV12-5 and TRBJ2-1; D is perhaps TRBD2 (5 bases). CDR3 length equals 13 residues. V was trimmed by 1 base and J by 7 bases, leaving 8 bases between them. Germline loops: CDR1 LGHNT, CDR2 FRNRAP. The CDR3 DNA reads as TGTGCTAGTGGTTTGGCCGGGATTAATGAGCAGTTCTTC. Its protein is CASGLAGINEQFF.

This clonotype was detected many times. The V and J genes are TRBV2 and TRBJ1-6; D remains ambiguous. The CDR3 runs to 14 residues. The ends were cut back, 1 base at V and 8 bases at J, with 9 bases in the middle. CDR1 is SNHLY, CDR2 FYNNEI, per germline. CDR3 in DNA: TGTGCCAGCAGTGAAGGATCGGGGTATTCACCCCTCCACTTT. The encoded protein is CASSEGSGYSPLHF.